The subject of this entry is one T cell receptor beta chain. The data belong to a study of blood T cell repertoires in COVID-19. Germline V gene lookup returns CDR1 SGHTA and CDR2 FQGNSA. This CDR3 is 10 amino acids long. Trimming cost V 5 bases and J 5 bases, with 4 bases left between them. Clones were read by immunoSEQ multiplex PCR, and TCRdb kept only the in-frame ones, dropping some. The top ten hold roughly 2.9% of the sample, which has 250,000 to 300,000 clones, about 86% seen once. Sequencing was performed on peripheral blood. This TCR was sampled from a woman aged 55-70 years with active or convalescent COVID-19. V gene TRBV7-2 combines with J gene TRBJ2-7; D is ambiguous. As DNA, the CDR3 is TGTGCCAGCAGCCTTCACGAGCAGTACTTC. Amino acids: CASSLHEQYF. Drawing the rest from reference TRBV7-2 and TRBJ2-7, the complete variable domain is GAGVSQSPSNKVTEKGKDVELRCDPISGHTALYWYRQSLGQGLEFLIYFQGNSAPDKSGLPSDRFSAERTGGSVSTLTIQRTQQEDSAVYLCASSLHEQYFGPGTRLTVT.